These 18 T cell receptor beta chains were sequenced from one sample in a study of tumor-infiltrating lymphocytes in primary liver carcinoma. A primer matching the constant region was used to make TCR beta cDNA from approximately 0.45 ug of total RNA. Modified slightly, ARM-PCR produced TCR beta libraries over three nested multiplex PCR rounds. Rounds one and two of PCR, each of roughly 11 cycles, were primed with TRBV1-TRBV30 forward primers and a C-beta reverse primer. TCRdb analysed the multiplex PCR reads with MiXCR anew, one entry per CDR3 protein. The sample carries about 120,000 distinct CDR3 sequences, approximately 71% recorded once. Co-extracting RNA and DNA was done with roughly 17-33 mg of unsorted bulk tissue as input. The sequencing sample was made of tumor-adjacent normal liver tissue. All receptors come from a woman aged 60-75 years with primary liver carcinoma and hepatitis B virus infection.

This clonotype was detected many times. The V call is TRBV5-6, the J call TRBJ1-5; tentatively, D is TRBD1 (6 bases). This CDR3 contains 16 residues. Trimming removed 2 bases at V and 0 bases at J, with 12 bases between. CDR1 is SGHDT and CDR2 is YYEEEE in the germline V gene. CDR3 loop: CASSFTGGHSNQPQHF. The CDR3, as DNA: TGTGCCAGCAGCTTTACGGGGGGGCATAGCAATCAGCCCCAGCATTTT.

In its sample, this clonotype was seen a few times. One junction end does not reproduce the germline sequence, and a read error may be involved. The CDR3 region has the DNA TGCACCAGCAGCTTGGGAAACACCGGGGAGCTGTTTTTT. Residues: CTSSLGNTGELFF. The rearrangement uses TRBV5-1 and TRBJ2-2, with D unresolved. This CDR3 contains 13 residues. Per germline, CDR1 SGHRS and CDR2 YFSETQ.

Judged by abundance, this clonotype is medium-sized (0.01 to 0.1%). The chain joins TRBV11-2 to TRBJ2-3, with 10 bases identical to TRBD2. Germline V lookup: CDR1 SGHAT, CDR2 FQNNGV. The length of the CDR3 is 16 residues. The V gene end was trimmed by 1 base and the J gene end by 2 bases; junction bases not matched to a gene: 3. The CDR3 region has the DNA TGTGCCAGCAGCTTAGGACTAGCGGGCATCACAGATACGCAGTATTTT. This gives the protein CASSLGLAGITDTQYF.

Notes on this clonotype: Germline and junction disagree at one end, which may indicate a read error. The V gene is TRBV12-5, the J gene TRBJ2-6; perhaps D is TRBD1 or TRBD2 (5 bases each). Germline V gene sequence: CDR1 LGHNT, CDR2 FRNRAP. The CDR3 has 19 amino acids. In DNA form, the CDR3 reads TGTACTAGTGCCCGGGGCACAGGAGGACGAAACGCTGGGGCCAACGTCCTGACTTTC. It is translated as CTSARGTGGRNAGANVLTF.

This clonotype was counted at least ten times. This rearrangement joins TRBV12-3 or TRBV12-4 to TRBJ1-2; possible D gene TRBD1, 5 bases. The length of the CDR3 is 12 residues. V lost 6 bases to trimming and J lost 8 bases, with 13 bases between them. The DNA for the CDR3 is TGTGCCAGCAGGGTAGGGGATTACGGCTACACCTTC. Encoded protein: CASRVGDYGYTF.

As regards this clonotype: A read error is possible here, since a much larger clone lies one base away. The rearrangement uses TRBV28 and TRBJ1-2, with D unclear. The V gene lost 1 base and the J gene lost 12 bases, with 12 bases spanning the gap. Germline V lookup: CDR1 MDHEN, CDR2 SYDVKM. This CDR3 contains 12 residues. The CDR3: CASSLFEGAHTF. DNA for the CDR3: TGTGCCAGCAGTTTATTTGAGGGTGCCCACACCTTC.

The sample holds a few counts of this clonotype. In DNA form, the CDR3 reads TGTGCCACCAGTGATCGAGCATATGGCTACACCTTC. Its translation: CATSDRAYGYTF. V and J are TRBV24-1 and TRBJ1-2; D gene unclear. V was shortened by 3 bases and J by 5 bases, with 6 bases between the two germline ends. This CDR3 has 12 amino acids. Germline CDR1 and CDR2: KGHDR and SFDVKD.

Note on this clonotype: Mismatch with germline at one junction end may stem from a read error. This chain links TRBV6-2 or TRBV6-3 with TRBJ2-1; D uncertain. The CDR3 extends over 13 amino acids. The germline CDR1 and CDR2 sequences are MNHEY and SVGEGT. The CDR3 here is CASTVTANNKQFF. In nucleotides, the CDR3 is TGTGCCAGCACGGTGACTGCAAACAATAAGCAGTTTTTC.

A note on this clonotype: A read error may account for a junction end that differs from germline. The V and J genes are TRBV5-8 and TRBJ2-2, with D perhaps matching TRBD1 (6 bases). This CDR3 comprises 16 residues. The germline V gene encodes CDR1 SGHTS and CDR2 YDEGEE. The CDR3 DNA reads TGTGCCAGCAGGCCGAGCTGGGGGCAGGACACCAGGGAGCTGTTTTTT. Its protein product is CASRPSWGQDTRELFF.

This sequence joins TRBV29-1 and TRBJ2-3; D tentatively fits TRBD1 or TRBD2 (6 bases each). V lost 4 bases and J lost 1, with 15 bases in between. CDR1 and CDR2 (germline): SQVTM, ANQGSEA. This CDR3 contains 15 residues. The CDR3 DNA follows: TGCAGCGTTGGGGGGCGGAGGGCAGGCACAGATACGCAGTATTTT. Protein product: CSVGGRRAGTDTQYF.

The genes are TRBV29-1 and TRBJ2-2, with D unclear. CDR3 length: 13 residues. Trimming shortened V by 7 bases and J by 4 bases, and 13 bases separated the two germline ends. Looked up from germline, CDR1 is SQVTM and CDR2 is ANQGSEA. The CDR3 here is CSGANLGTGELFF. The CDR3 DNA sequence: TGCAGCGGTGCCAACCTTGGCACCGGGGAGCTGTTTTTT.

The rearrangement links TRBV4-1 to TRBJ1-4, with 7 bases aligning to TRBD1. CDR3 size: 16 residues. The V gene's germline CDR1 is MGHRA and CDR2 YSYEKL. The junction had 15 bases not matched to a gene; V was cut back by 10 bases and J by 4 bases. The CDR3 DNA sequence: TGCGCCAACAGTCAAGATCGTTACAGGGGTAATGAAAAACTGTTTTTT. Protein: CANSQDRYRGNEKLFF.

In regard to this clonotype: Mismatch with germline at one junction end may stem from a read error. This rearrangement joins TRBV28 to TRBJ1-3; the D is unclear. This CDR3 spans 15 amino acids. From germline, CDR1 is MDHEN and CDR2 SYDVKM. This CDR3 reads CASNFIGLSGTTIYF. The CDR3 bases are TGTGCCAGCAATTTTATCGGGTTGTCTGGAACCACCATATATTTT.

This clonotype was counted many times. The chain carries TRBV6-5 and TRBJ2-7; 8 bases match TRBD2. Germline V lookup: CDR1 MNHEY, CDR2 SVGAGI. After removal of 2 bases from V and 0 bases from J, the junction contained 6 bases not matched to a gene. The CDR3 is made up of 16 amino acids. The CDR3: CASSYRSGTSSYEQYF. CDR3 nucleotides: TGTGCCAGCAGTTACCGATCTGGGACTAGCTCCTACGAGCAGTACTTC.

About this clonotype itself: One junction end disagrees with the germline gene, perhaps due to a read error. This chain uses TRBV6-5 with TRBJ2-1; unclear D gene. The CDR3 sequence is 11 residues long. CDR1 and CDR2 from the germline V gene are MNHEY and SVGAGI. The CDR3 sequence is CASTYNNEQFF. The CDR3 bases are TGTGCAAGCACTTACAATAATGAGCAGTTCTTC.

As concerns this clonotype: A read error may account for a junction end that differs from germline. The chain employs TRBV6-2 or TRBV6-3 and TRBJ2-3; 7 bases fit TRBD2. The CDR3 contains 16 residues. The germline V gene encodes CDR1 MNHEY and CDR2 SVGEGT. CDR3 DNA: TGTGGCAGCAGTTACGGAGGCGGGGGACTCGAGGATGCGCAGTATTTT. It codes for CGSSYGGGGLEDAQYF.

Comments on this clonotype: A much larger clone differs by one base, so this may be a read error. V gene TRBV28 combines with J gene TRBJ2-7; a possible D gene is TRBD2 (5 bases). Trimming removed 11 bases from V and 6 bases from J, with 23 bases in between. Germline V lookup: CDR1 MDHEN, CDR2 SYDVKM. The CDR3 runs to 14 residues. CDR3 amino acids: CAASSREGWSEQYF. The CDR3 DNA sequence: TGTGCCGCCAGCAGTCGTGAGGGTTGGAGCGAGCAGTACTTC.

By sample fraction, this clonotype is medium-sized. V gene TRBV11-2 combines with J gene TRBJ2-1; 7 nucleotides line up with TRBD1. CDR3 length equals 17 residues. V dropped 1 base and J dropped 0; count of bases not matched to a gene: 6. Germline V gene lookup returns CDR1 SGHAT and CDR2 FQNNGV. Here the CDR3 reads CASSLGRQGISYNEQFF. Here the CDR3 DNA reads TGTGCCAGCAGCTTAGGTCGACAGGGTATCTCCTACAATGAGCAGTTCTTC.